This T cell receptor (beta chain) was identified during a study of immune characterization of retroperitoneal liposarcoma (dated by TCRdb to about 2019). Trimming removed 0 bases from V and 7 bases from J; the gene matches leave 9 bases unexplained. From cysteine to phenylalanine, the CDR3 is 17 amino acids long. This entry keeps only the CDR3 DNA: 51 bases, framed from base 1. CDR1 and CDR2, looked up from the germline V gene, are MGHRA and YSYEKL. Libraries were built with PCR. The listed sequencing device is NextSeq 500. TCRdb passed the public sequencing reads through fastp at Q25 and MiXCR, retaining productive beta sequences. Each record represents a unique CDR3 protein, reported with the most common genes and DNA among its rows. Counted in this sample were some 7,700 distinct CDR3 sequences; just under 30% of them appeared once. Roughly an eighth of the sample lies in the top ten. About this clonotype: Its target antigen remains unknown. No quality values exist for individual bases; no much larger clone is one base distant.

The sequencing sample was made of blood. The rearranged chain carries TRBV4-1 and TRBJ2-3; a stretch of 11 junction bases matches TRBD2. The receptor's source is a male donor with retroperitoneal liposarcoma. The CDR3 is CASSQDRGLAAVNTQYF. Read as DNA, the sequence is TGCGCCAGCAGCCAAGACAGGGGACTAGCGGCGGTTAATACGCAGTATTTT.